This TCR beta chain comes out of a study of T-cell memory formation after mild COVID-19. The overall study: TCR clusters were mostly donor specific.

TCR alpha and TCR beta cDNA libraries carrying sample barcodes and UMIs came from 5'RACE with constant-segment primers. TCRdb reprocessed the 5' RACE reads with MiXCR, giving one entry per CDR3 protein. The profile shows approximately 270,000 distinct CDR3 sequences, under 20% of them singletons. V dropped 3 bases and J dropped 2 bases, with 12 bases sitting between them. The CDR3 is made up of 14 amino acids. Germline V lookup: CDR1 SGDLS, CDR2 YYNGEE. Overall study results and limits: SARS-CoV-2 specificity of second-wave clones peaking day 37 was unconfirmed.

On this clonotype itself: Its antigen is unidentified.

The receptor was isolated from a man aged 18-30 years who had mild COVID-19 (a few samples of this study predate the infection). Cell type and time point are not known. What was sequenced was PBMCs or a T cell subset sorted from them (not recorded which). The rearrangement uses TRBV9 and TRBJ2-7, with D possibly TRBD2 on 6 matching bases. CDR3 coding DNA: TGTGCCAGCAGCGCAATCTCGGGGGCCTACGAGCAGTACTTC. Protein product: CASSAISGAYEQYF.